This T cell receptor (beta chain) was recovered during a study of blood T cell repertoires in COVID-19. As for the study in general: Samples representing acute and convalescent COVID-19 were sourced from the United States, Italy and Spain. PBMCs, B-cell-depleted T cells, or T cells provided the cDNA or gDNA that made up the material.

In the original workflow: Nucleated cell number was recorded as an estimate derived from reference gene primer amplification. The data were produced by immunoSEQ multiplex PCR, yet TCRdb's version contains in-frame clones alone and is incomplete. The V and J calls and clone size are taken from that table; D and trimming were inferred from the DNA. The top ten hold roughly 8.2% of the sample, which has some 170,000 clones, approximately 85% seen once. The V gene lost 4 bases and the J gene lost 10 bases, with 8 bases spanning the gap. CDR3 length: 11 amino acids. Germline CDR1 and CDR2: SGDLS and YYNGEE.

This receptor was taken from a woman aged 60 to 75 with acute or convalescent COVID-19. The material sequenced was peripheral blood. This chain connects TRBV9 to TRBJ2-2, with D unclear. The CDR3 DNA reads TGTGCCAGCAGCCGACTTACGGAGCTGTTTTTT. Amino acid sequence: CASSRLTELFF.